This T cell receptor beta chain was sequenced in a study of early T cells in non-severe SARS-CoV-2 infection. Study overall: Unpaired chains resulted from sequencing bulk RNA of unsorted whole blood. Study results and limitations: Matching against VDJdb likely underestimated virus-specific expansions, favoring anti-spike CD8.

V was pared by 4 bases and J by 6 bases, with 5 bases of the junction left unmatched. The CDR3 is made up of 14 amino acids. This clonotype was picked up many times. Its antigen remains unknown. Unique molecular identifiers were added to individual cDNA molecules. Each CDR3 protein gets one entry after TCRdb re-called the 5' RACE reads with MiXCR. Of 69,000 or so distinct CDR3 sequences in the sample, about 9% are singletons; the top ten hold about 6%. The source material was whole blood. This clonotype was sampled from an adult who was a healthcare worker with PCR-confirmed SARS-CoV-2 infection or an uninfected control (not recorded which). This chain connects TRBV12-3 or TRBV12-4 to TRBJ2-7; 11 bases match TRBD2. Here the CDR3 DNA reads TGTGCCAGCAGTTCCACTAGCGGGGGTTCCGAGCAGTACTTC. It yields the protein CASSSTSGGSEQYF.